This is a list of T cell receptor beta chains from one sample in a study of control samples from healthy donors and cancer patients. TCRdb keeps only in-frame clones here, not all; method: immunoSEQ multiplex PCR. Among about 140,000 clones listed, roughly 94% were seen once. Sequencing input: blood. The origin of the receptors is a man between 35 and 55 years old in good health. CDR3s include the opening cysteine and the closing phenylalanine or tryptophan. A D gene is named only where the DNA matches it firmly. Only part of the rows carry a size: once, few, many, or a class if the clone is expanded.

clone_size j_call d_call v_call cdr3_nt cdr3_aa
NA TRBJ1-2 NA TRBV30 TGTGCCTGGAGTGACAGCTGGGGCTACACCTTC CAWSDSWGYTF
NA TRBJ1-2 NA TRBV4-2 TGTGCCAGCAGCCAAGAACGGGGGCGCAACTATGGCTACACCTTC CASSQERGRNYGYTF
NA TRBJ1-2 NA TRBV9 TGTGCCAGCAGCGCTCAGGGAGGGGACTATGGCTACACCTTC CASSAQGGDYGYTF
NA TRBJ1-6 NA TRBV12-5 TGTGCTAGTGGTTTGGGGTTCTTAGAGGGCTCCTATAATTCACCCCTCCACTTT CASGLGFLEGSYNSPLHF
NA TRBJ1-3 TRBD1 TRBV4-1 TGCGCCAGCAGCCAAGCCCCCGGGACAGGGAGTGGAAACACCATATATTTT CASSQAPGTGSGNTIYF
NA TRBJ1-4 NA TRBV5-6 TGTGCCAGCAGCTTGAGTTCGCCAGGGTCTAGAGAAAAACTGTTTTTT CASSLSSPGSREKLFF
NA TRBJ1-2 NA TRBV5-8 TGTGCCAGCAGCCCATATTCGGGCTACACCTTC CASSPYSGYTF
NA TRBJ1-2 NA TRBV5-5 TGTGCCAGCAGCTTGGAGGGACACGCGATGGGAGGCGGCTACACCTTC CASSLEGHAMGGGYTF
NA TRBJ2-3 TRBD1 TRBV20-1 TGCAGTGCTAGTGACAGGGGGACCCCTAAAGGGGATACGCAGTATTTT CSASDRGTPKGDTQYF
NA TRBJ2-1 NA TRBV9 TGTGCCAGCAGCGTAGTCGCTACAAGGGTCTTTGGTGAGCAGTTCTTC CASSVVATRVFGEQFF
NA TRBJ2-3 NA TRBV6-2/TRBV6-3 TGTGCCAGCAGTCTTGGGGGGTCGGGAGATACGCAGTATTTT CASSLGGSGDTQYF
NA TRBJ2-3 NA TRBV6-1 TGTGCCAGCAGTGAAGACGAGACCACTTATTTT CASSEDETTYF
NA TRBJ2-1 NA TRBV13 TGTGCCAGCAGCTTTCAAGGTCAAATGGACAATGAGCAGTTCTTC CASSFQGQMDNEQFF
NA TRBJ2-7 NA TRBV5-6 TGTGCCAGCAGCTTGCGTCTTCCGATCCCCTACGAGCAGTACTTC CASSLRLPIPYEQYF
NA TRBJ2-3 NA TRBV19 TGTGCCAGTAGTATAGAAAGGAACTCAGATACGCAGTATTTT CASSIERNSDTQYF
NA TRBJ2-5 NA TRBV5-1 TGCGCCAGCAGCTCCGGCCCGGGTCCCCAAGAGACCCAGTACTTC CASSSGPGPQETQYF
NA TRBJ1-3 NA TRBV13 TGTGCCAGCAGCCAACCCGGGACACTCTCTGGAAACACCATATATTTT CASSQPGTLSGNTIYF
NA TRBJ1-3 TRBD1 TRBV15 TGTGCCACCAGCAGCACATTTCCGGGACAGGGAGGAACTGGAAACACCATATATTTT CATSSTFPGQGGTGNTIYF
NA TRBJ2-1 TRBD2 TRBV28 TGTGCCAGCCTGGGACTAGCGGTTTACAATGAGCAGTTCTTC CASLGLAVYNEQFF
NA TRBJ2-3 NA TRBV5-1 TGCGCCAGCAGCTTGGTGGCACAGCGCACAGATACGCAGTATTTT CASSLVAQRTDTQYF
NA TRBJ2-1 NA TRBV28 TGTGCCAGCAAAGACCGCAGCGATGAGCAGTTCTTC CASKDRSDEQFF
NA TRBJ1-5 TRBD1 TRBV12-5 TGTGCTAGTGGTTTAGGACCCGGGACAGGGGGCAATCAGCCCCAGCATTTT CASGLGPGTGGNQPQHF
NA TRBJ1-5 NA TRBV6-1 TGTGCCAGCAGTGAAGGCGTTGGAGGCCAGCCCCAGCATTTT CASSEGVGGQPQHF
NA TRBJ2-1 TRBD2 TRBV7-9 TGTGCCAGCAGCTACTATCCGGGACTAGCGGGGGGGCAGGGTGAGCAGTTCTTC CASSYYPGLAGGQGEQFF
NA TRBJ1-2 TRBD1 TRBV7-9 TGTGCCAGCAGTTCAGGGGGCAATGGCTACACCTTC CASSSGGNGYTF
few TRBJ1-6 TRBD1 TRBV6-5 TGTGCCACGAGGACAGGGGAAAATTCACCCCTCCACTTT CATRTGENSPLHF
NA TRBJ2-1 NA TRBV5-1 TGCGCCAGCAGCCCTCCTCAGGACAGTTACAATGAGCAGTTCTTC CASSPPQDSYNEQFF
NA TRBJ2-2 NA TRBV7-8 TGTGCCAGCAGGGGCGGGGTGATCACCGGGGAGCTGTTTTTT CASRGGVITGELFF
NA TRBJ2-7 TRBD2 TRBV14 TGTGCCAGCAGCCAAGTAACTAGCGGGGCCTACGAGCAGTACTTC CASSQVTSGAYEQYF
NA TRBJ1-1 NA TRBV28 TGTGCCAGCACTCCGACAGTGGTGAACACTGAAGCTTTCTTT CASTPTVVNTEAFF
few TRBJ1-3 NA TRBV5-5 TGTGCCAGCAGCTCTAAATTAGGACTTCACTCTGGAAACACCATATATTTT CASSSKLGLHSGNTIYF
NA TRBJ2-7 NA TRBV6-1 TGTGCCAGCAGTGAAGACTCCCCGTACTTC CASSEDSPYF
few TRBJ1-1 TRBD1 TRBV29-1 TGCAGCGTTGATAGGACAGGGGCGAACACTGAAGCTTTCTTT CSVDRTGANTEAFF
NA TRBJ1-2 TRBD1 TRBV6-1 TGTGCCAGCAGTGAAGCATGGACAGGGGCCTATGGCTACACCTTC CASSEAWTGAYGYTF
once TRBJ1-4 NA TRBV28 TGTGCCAGCAGTCCATTAAAGAGGAGGGATGAAAAACTGTTTTTT CASSPLKRRDEKLFF
NA TRBJ2-3 NA TRBV29-1 TGCAGCGGTCGGACAGACACAGATACGCAGTATTTT CSGRTDTDTQYF
NA TRBJ2-7 TRBD1 TRBV2 TGTGCCAGCAGGGACAGGGCCCCCTACGAGCAGTACTTC CASRDRAPYEQYF
once TRBJ1-1 NA TRBV7-9 TGTGCCAGCAGCCCCCGGGTTACAGGGTCCACTGAAGCTTTCTTT CASSPRVTGSTEAFF
NA TRBJ2-7 NA TRBV11-1 TGTGCCAGCAGCCCCCGATTTGACGGGAGAAACGAGCAGTACTTC CASSPRFDGRNEQYF
NA TRBJ1-2 NA TRBV6-5 TGTGCCAGCAGACGCGGTGGGGAAGGTGGCTACACCTTC CASRRGGEGGYTF